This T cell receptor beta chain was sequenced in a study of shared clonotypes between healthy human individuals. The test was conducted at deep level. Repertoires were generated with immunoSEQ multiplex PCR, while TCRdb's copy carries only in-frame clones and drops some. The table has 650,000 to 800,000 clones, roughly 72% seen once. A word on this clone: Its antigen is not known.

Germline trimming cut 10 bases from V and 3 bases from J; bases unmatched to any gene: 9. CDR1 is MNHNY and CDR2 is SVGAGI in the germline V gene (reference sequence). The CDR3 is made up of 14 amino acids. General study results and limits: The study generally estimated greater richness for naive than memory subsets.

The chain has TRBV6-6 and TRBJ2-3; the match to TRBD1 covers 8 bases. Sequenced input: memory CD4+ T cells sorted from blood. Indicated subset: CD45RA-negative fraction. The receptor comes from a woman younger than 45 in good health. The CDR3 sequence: CATSGQGATDTQYF. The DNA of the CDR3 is TGTGCCACCTCGGGGCAGGGGGCGACAGATACGCAGTATTTT.